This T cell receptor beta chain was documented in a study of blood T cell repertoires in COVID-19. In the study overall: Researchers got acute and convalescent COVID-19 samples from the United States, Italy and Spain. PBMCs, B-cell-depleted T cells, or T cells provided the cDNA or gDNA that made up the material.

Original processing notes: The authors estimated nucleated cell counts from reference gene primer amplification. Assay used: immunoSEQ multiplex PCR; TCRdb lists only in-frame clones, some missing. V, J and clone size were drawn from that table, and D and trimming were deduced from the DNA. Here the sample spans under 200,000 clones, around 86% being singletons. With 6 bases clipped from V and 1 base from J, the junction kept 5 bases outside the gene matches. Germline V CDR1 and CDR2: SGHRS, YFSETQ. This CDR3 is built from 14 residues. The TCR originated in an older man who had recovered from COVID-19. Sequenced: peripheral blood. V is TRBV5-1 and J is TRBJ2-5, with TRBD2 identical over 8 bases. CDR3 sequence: CASTGGGLQETQYF. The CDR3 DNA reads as TGCGCCAGCACCGGGGGGGGACTCCAAGAGACCCAGTACTTC.